The subject of this entry is one T cell receptor beta chain. Its specificity is not known. These data come from a study of early T cells in non-severe SARS-CoV-2 infection. In the study overall: Investigators sequenced bulk RNA drawn from unsorted whole blood, and chains remained unpaired.

General study points: CD4 and private specificities were missed by VDJdb matching, which favored anti-spike CD8 responses.

Each cDNA molecule carried a unique molecular identifier. TCRdb used MiXCR to reprocess the 5' RACE reads, holding one entry per CDR3 protein. The profile shows about 33,000 distinct CDR3 sequences, around 5.9% of them singletons. CDR1 SGHNT and CDR2 YYREEE come from the germline V gene (reference sequence). The V gene lost 3 bases and the J gene lost 2 bases, with 6 bases spanning the gap. The CDR3 has 13 residues. The sequence was collected from an adult who was a healthcare worker with PCR-confirmed SARS-CoV-2 infection or an uninfected control (not recorded which). J is TRBJ2-1 and V is TRBV5-4, with unresolved D. Specimen: whole blood. The CDR3 reads CASSYGPYNEQFF. For the CDR3, the DNA is TGTGCCAGCAGCTACGGGCCCTACAATGAGCAGTTCTTC.